The rows below give T cell receptor beta chains drawn from one sample of a study of cytomegalovirus exposure and HLA in healthy donors. The data were produced by immunoSEQ multiplex PCR, yet TCRdb's version contains in-frame clones alone and is incomplete. Of about 150,000 clones in the sample, about four fifths were seen once. The sequencing input was PBMCs. The receptors originated from a man aged 25-45 years in good health and CMV-seropositive. Both conserved end residues are part of each CDR3. Each record gives: CDR3 protein, CDR3 DNA, J gene, V gene, clone size, D gene. D genes are given only for firm matches. Clone size is stated in some rows and not others, as once, few, many or a class when expanded.

CDR3aa: CASSPRSGRAADTQYF; CDR3nt: TGTGCCAGCTCACCGCGCTCCGGGAGGGCGGCAGATACGCAGTATTTT; j_gene: TRBJ2-3; v_gene: TRBV18; abundance: -; d_gene: TRBD2
CDR3aa: CASSEGSLNQPQHF; CDR3nt: TGTGCCAGCAGTGAAGGGAGTCTCAATCAGCCCCAGCATTTT; j_gene: TRBJ1-5; v_gene: TRBV2; abundance: -; d_gene: -
CDR3aa: CASSRGGVGDTQYF; CDR3nt: TGTGCCAGCAGCCGCGGGGGGGTAGGAGATACGCAGTATTTT; j_gene: TRBJ2-3; v_gene: TRBV7-9; abundance: -; d_gene: TRBD2
CDR3aa: CSASGQGAYEQYF; CDR3nt: TGCAGCGCAAGCGGACAGGGGGCTTACGAGCAGTACTTC; j_gene: TRBJ2-7; v_gene: TRBV29-1; abundance: -; d_gene: TRBD1
CDR3aa: CASSAPGTGGDGYTF; CDR3nt: TGTGCCAGCAGTGCCCCCGGGACAGGGGGCGATGGCTACACCTTC; j_gene: TRBJ1-2; v_gene: TRBV28; abundance: -; d_gene: TRBD1
CDR3aa: CASTEQAGANYGYTF; CDR3nt: TGCGCCAGCACCGAGCAAGCCGGGGCTAACTATGGCTACACCTTC; j_gene: TRBJ1-2; v_gene: TRBV5-1; abundance: -; d_gene: -
CDR3aa: CASGGWTGYSYEQYF; CDR3nt: TGTGCTTCAGGGGGTTGGACAGGCTACTCCTACGAGCAGTACTTC; j_gene: TRBJ2-7; v_gene: TRBV28; abundance: few; d_gene: TRBD1
CDR3aa: CASSFSSPGVNEKLFF; CDR3nt: TGTGCCAGCAGCTTTTCTTCCCCCGGGGTTAATGAAAAACTGTTTTTT; j_gene: TRBJ1-4; v_gene: TRBV7-2; abundance: -; d_gene: -
CDR3aa: CASSYGRTGAYEQYF; CDR3nt: TGTGCCAGCAGTTACGGGAGGACAGGGGCCTACGAGCAGTACTTC; j_gene: TRBJ2-7; v_gene: TRBV6-5; abundance: -; d_gene: TRBD1
CDR3aa: CASSSRLAGAYEQYF; CDR3nt: TGTGCCAGCAGTTCCCGACTAGCGGGAGCCTACGAGCAGTACTTC; j_gene: TRBJ2-7; v_gene: TRBV27; abundance: -; d_gene: TRBD2
CDR3aa: CAISVGTGPDGELFF; CDR3nt: TGTGCCATCAGTGTTGGGACAGGGCCTGACGGGGAGCTGTTTTTT; j_gene: TRBJ2-2; v_gene: TRBV10-3; abundance: -; d_gene: TRBD1
CDR3aa: CASKTGSYNEQFF; CDR3nt: TGTGCCAGCAAAACGGGGTCCTACAATGAGCAGTTCTTC; j_gene: TRBJ2-1; v_gene: TRBV28; abundance: -; d_gene: -
CDR3aa: CAISGQSGNTIYF; CDR3nt: TGTGCCATCAGCGGACAGTCTGGAAACACCATATATTTT; j_gene: TRBJ1-3; v_gene: TRBV10-3; abundance: -; d_gene: -
CDR3aa: CAISEFGRVAKNIQYF; CDR3nt: TGTGCCATCAGTGAGTTTGGCAGGGTAGCCAAAAACATTCAGTACTTC; j_gene: TRBJ2-4; v_gene: TRBV10-3; abundance: -; d_gene: -
CDR3aa: CASSFRGSTDTQYF; CDR3nt: TGTGCCAGCAGCTTCAGGGGGAGCACAGATACGCAGTATTTT; j_gene: TRBJ2-3; v_gene: TRBV7-9; abundance: -; d_gene: TRBD1
CDR3aa: CASSTSGTYEQYF; CDR3nt: TGCGCCAGCAGCACTAGCGGAACCTACGAGCAGTACTTC; j_gene: TRBJ2-7; v_gene: TRBV5-1; abundance: -; d_gene: TRBD2
CDR3aa: CASSQVVAGGNTEAFF; CDR3nt: TGCGCCAGCAGCCAAGTCGTCGCAGGGGGGAACACTGAAGCTTTCTTT; j_gene: TRBJ1-1; v_gene: TRBV4-3; abundance: few; d_gene: TRBD1
CDR3aa: CASSSDTGRGVYEQYF; CDR3nt: TGTGCCAGCAGTTCCGACACGGGACGGGGGGTCTACGAGCAGTACTTC; j_gene: TRBJ2-7; v_gene: TRBV25-1; abundance: -; d_gene: TRBD2
CDR3aa: CAISEFRDRNNEQFF; CDR3nt: TGTGCCATCAGTGAATTCCGGGACAGGAACAATGAGCAGTTCTTC; j_gene: TRBJ2-1; v_gene: TRBV10-3; abundance: -; d_gene: TRBD1
CDR3aa: CASSALSDSNQPQHF; CDR3nt: TGTGCCAGCAGCGCGCTAAGTGATAGCAATCAGCCCCAGCATTTT; j_gene: TRBJ1-5; v_gene: TRBV9; abundance: -; d_gene: -
CDR3aa: CASSLYGGNYGYTF; CDR3nt: TGTGCCAGCAGCTTATATGGGGGGAACTATGGCTACACCTTC; j_gene: TRBJ1-2; v_gene: TRBV7-3; abundance: few; d_gene: -
CDR3aa: CASSSPRRGEFEAFF; CDR3nt: TGTGCCAGCAGTTCCCCCCGACGGGGGGAGTTTGAAGCTTTCTTT; j_gene: TRBJ1-1; v_gene: TRBV27; abundance: -; d_gene: -
CDR3aa: CASSFLAGASTDTQYF; CDR3nt: TGTGCCAGCAGTTTCCTAGCGGGAGCGAGCACAGATACGCAGTATTTT; j_gene: TRBJ2-3; v_gene: TRBV27; abundance: -; d_gene: TRBD2
CDR3aa: CASSPYLTGAEKLFF; CDR3nt: TGTGCCAGCAGCCCTTACCTGACAGGGGCCGAAAAACTGTTTTTT; j_gene: TRBJ1-4; v_gene: TRBV27; abundance: -; d_gene: TRBD1
CDR3aa: CASSTGQGTGELFF; CDR3nt: TGTGCCAGCAGTACCGGACAGGGCACCGGGGAGCTGTTTTTT; j_gene: TRBJ2-2; v_gene: TRBV25-1; abundance: -; d_gene: TRBD1
CDR3aa: CASSVEGATNEKLFF; CDR3nt: TGTGCCAGCAGCGTAGAGGGGGCAACTAATGAAAAACTGTTTTTT; j_gene: TRBJ1-4; v_gene: TRBV9; abundance: -; d_gene: -
CDR3aa: CASGERGTEAFF; CDR3nt: TGTGCCAGCGGTGAGCGAGGCACTGAAGCTTTCTTT; j_gene: TRBJ1-1; v_gene: TRBV9; abundance: -; d_gene: -
CDR3aa: CASSQDGPVYEQYF; CDR3nt: TGCGCCAGCAGCCAAGATGGGCCGGTCTACGAGCAGTACTTC; j_gene: TRBJ2-7; v_gene: TRBV4-3; abundance: -; d_gene: -
CDR3aa: CTSSQDSGVRGTNTGELFF; CDR3nt: TGCACCAGCAGCCAAGATTCGGGGGTTCGGGGGACGAACACCGGGGAGCTGTTTTTT; j_gene: TRBJ2-2; v_gene: TRBV1; abundance: few; d_gene: -
CDR3aa: CASSSGTSGYNEQFF; CDR3nt: TGTGCCAGCAGTTCCGGGACTAGCGGTTACAATGAGCAGTTCTTC; j_gene: TRBJ2-1; v_gene: TRBV28; abundance: -; d_gene: TRBD2
CDR3aa: CASSQEHLSGGFRNTQYF; CDR3nt: TGCGCCAGCAGCCAAGAGCACCTTAGCGGGGGGTTTAGAAATACGCAGTATTTT; j_gene: TRBJ2-3; v_gene: TRBV4-1; abundance: -; d_gene: TRBD2
CDR3aa: CASSLLEGGNEQFF; CDR3nt: TGTGCCAGCAGCTTACTCGAGGGGGGGAATGAGCAGTTCTTC; j_gene: TRBJ2-1; v_gene: TRBV7-2; abundance: -; d_gene: -
CDR3aa: CASSLGTGNNYGYTF; CDR3nt: TGTGCCAGCAGCTTGGGGACAGGGAATAACTATGGCTACACCTTC; j_gene: TRBJ1-2; v_gene: TRBV7-9; abundance: -; d_gene: TRBD1
CDR3aa: CASSLSSNGYNEQFF; CDR3nt: TGTGCCAGCAGCCTTAGCAGTAATGGCTACAATGAGCAGTTCTTC; j_gene: TRBJ2-1; v_gene: TRBV7-2; abundance: once; d_gene: -
CDR3aa: CASSSDTDYEQYF; CDR3nt: TGTGCCAGCAGCTCAGACACCGACTACGAGCAGTACTTC; j_gene: TRBJ2-7; v_gene: TRBV7-9; abundance: few; d_gene: -
CDR3aa: CASSLEADEQFF; CDR3nt: TGCGCCAGCAGCCTCGAGGCCGATGAGCAGTTCTTC; j_gene: TRBJ2-1; v_gene: TRBV5-1; abundance: few; d_gene: -
CDR3aa: CAWSLGGPGELFF; CDR3nt: TGTGCCTGGAGTCTAGGGGGCCCCGGGGAGCTGTTTTTT; j_gene: TRBJ2-2; v_gene: TRBV30; abundance: -; d_gene: TRBD1
CDR3aa: CASSSLSGSPYNEQFF; CDR3nt: TGTGCCAGCAGTTCTCTCAGCGGGAGCCCCTACAATGAGCAGTTCTTC; j_gene: TRBJ2-1; v_gene: TRBV6-5; abundance: -; d_gene: TRBD2
CDR3aa: CASSLTNAAVTQYF; CDR3nt: TGTGCCAGCAGCTTAACCAACGCCGCGGTTACGCAGTATTTT; j_gene: TRBJ2-3; v_gene: TRBV11-3; abundance: -; d_gene: -
CDR3aa: CASSLGQLVLSTDTQYF; CDR3nt: TGTGCCAGCAGTTTAGGTCAGTTGGTGCTTTCCACAGATACGCAGTATTTT; j_gene: TRBJ2-3; v_gene: TRBV28; abundance: -; d_gene: -
CDR3aa: CASSSSRDRGNTEAFF; CDR3nt: TGTGCCAGCAGTTCCTCCCGAGACAGGGGGAATACTGAAGCTTTCTTT; j_gene: TRBJ1-1; v_gene: TRBV6-5; abundance: -; d_gene: TRBD1
CDR3aa: CASSLTGSATEAFF; CDR3nt: TGTGCCAGCAGTCTTACAGGGTCGGCCACTGAAGCTTTCTTT; j_gene: TRBJ1-1; v_gene: TRBV28; abundance: -; d_gene: -
CDR3aa: CAWSVGSLRGWDTQYF; CDR3nt: TGTGCCTGGAGTGTAGGTTCCCTTAGGGGGTGGGATACGCAGTATTTT; j_gene: TRBJ2-3; v_gene: TRBV30; abundance: -; d_gene: -
CDR3aa: CAWRDSRYEQYF; CDR3nt: TGTGCCTGGAGGGACAGTCGCTACGAGCAGTACTTC; j_gene: TRBJ2-7; v_gene: TRBV30; abundance: -; d_gene: -
CDR3aa: CASTPSQVHNEQFF; CDR3nt: TGTGCCAGCACCCCCTCGCAGGTACACAATGAGCAGTTCTTC; j_gene: TRBJ2-1; v_gene: TRBV6-5; abundance: -; d_gene: -
CDR3aa: CASTRTGLNYGYTF; CDR3nt: TGTGCCAGCACTAGAACAGGGTTAAACTATGGCTACACCTTC; j_gene: TRBJ1-2; v_gene: TRBV6-6; abundance: -; d_gene: -
CDR3aa: CASSRRGGNGELFF; CDR3nt: TGTGCCAGCAGCCGCAGGGGTGGTAACGGGGAGCTGTTTTTT; j_gene: TRBJ2-2; v_gene: TRBV11-1; abundance: few; d_gene: -
CDR3aa: CASSLESGAGYNEQFF; CDR3nt: TGCGCCAGCAGCTTGGAATCGGGAGCGGGATACAATGAGCAGTTCTTC; j_gene: TRBJ2-1; v_gene: TRBV5-1; abundance: -; d_gene: TRBD2
CDR3aa: CASSPGNHNSPLHF; CDR3nt: TGTGCCAGCTCACCGGGCAACCATAATTCACCCCTCCACTTT; j_gene: TRBJ1-6; v_gene: TRBV18; abundance: -; d_gene: -
CDR3aa: CASSRLPQETQYF; CDR3nt: TGCGCCAGCAGCCGACTACCCCAAGAGACCCAGTACTTC; j_gene: TRBJ2-5; v_gene: TRBV4-1; abundance: -; d_gene: -
CDR3aa: CASSLGGLGTRVAEQYF; CDR3nt: TGTGCCAGCAGCTTAGGGGGTTTAGGGACTAGGGTCGCCGAGCAGTACTTC; j_gene: TRBJ2-7; v_gene: TRBV7-2; abundance: -; d_gene: TRBD2
CDR3aa: CASSIQTGYTGELFF; CDR3nt: TGTGCCAGCAGCATCCAGACAGGGTACACCGGGGAGCTGTTTTTT; j_gene: TRBJ2-2; v_gene: TRBV5-4; abundance: -; d_gene: TRBD1
CDR3aa: CASSSNVRARETQYF; CDR3nt: TGTGCCAGCTCATCAAACGTCAGGGCAAGGGAGACCCAGTACTTC; j_gene: TRBJ2-5; v_gene: TRBV18; abundance: -; d_gene: -
CDR3aa: CASSLDGQTSNQPQHF; CDR3nt: TGTGCCAGCAGCTTAGACGGACAGACGAGCAATCAGCCCCAGCATTTT; j_gene: TRBJ1-5; v_gene: TRBV7-2; abundance: -; d_gene: -
CDR3aa: CASPLPGGRYEQYF; CDR3nt: TGTGCCAGCCCCCTCCCTGGAGGTCGTTACGAGCAGTACTTC; j_gene: TRBJ2-7; v_gene: TRBV27; abundance: -; d_gene: -